Sequencing of this TCR beta chain was carried out in a study of T cells expressing NK-cell markers. The CDR3 covers 12 residues. Germline loops: CDR1 DFQATT, CDR2 SNEGSKA (reference sequence). Each CDR3 protein gets one entry in TCRdb, which reprocessed the 5' RACE reads and gives no DNA. The listing contains about 440,000 distinct CDR3 sequences. The sequenced sample was blood T cells: a sorted CD56 or NKG2C T cell subset, CD4+ or CD8+ T cells, or bulk PBMC T cells (not recorded which). V is TRBV20-1 and J is TRBJ1-4. The clonotype was recovered from a woman between 18 and 75 years old in good health. This CDR3 is CSARFSNEKLFF.